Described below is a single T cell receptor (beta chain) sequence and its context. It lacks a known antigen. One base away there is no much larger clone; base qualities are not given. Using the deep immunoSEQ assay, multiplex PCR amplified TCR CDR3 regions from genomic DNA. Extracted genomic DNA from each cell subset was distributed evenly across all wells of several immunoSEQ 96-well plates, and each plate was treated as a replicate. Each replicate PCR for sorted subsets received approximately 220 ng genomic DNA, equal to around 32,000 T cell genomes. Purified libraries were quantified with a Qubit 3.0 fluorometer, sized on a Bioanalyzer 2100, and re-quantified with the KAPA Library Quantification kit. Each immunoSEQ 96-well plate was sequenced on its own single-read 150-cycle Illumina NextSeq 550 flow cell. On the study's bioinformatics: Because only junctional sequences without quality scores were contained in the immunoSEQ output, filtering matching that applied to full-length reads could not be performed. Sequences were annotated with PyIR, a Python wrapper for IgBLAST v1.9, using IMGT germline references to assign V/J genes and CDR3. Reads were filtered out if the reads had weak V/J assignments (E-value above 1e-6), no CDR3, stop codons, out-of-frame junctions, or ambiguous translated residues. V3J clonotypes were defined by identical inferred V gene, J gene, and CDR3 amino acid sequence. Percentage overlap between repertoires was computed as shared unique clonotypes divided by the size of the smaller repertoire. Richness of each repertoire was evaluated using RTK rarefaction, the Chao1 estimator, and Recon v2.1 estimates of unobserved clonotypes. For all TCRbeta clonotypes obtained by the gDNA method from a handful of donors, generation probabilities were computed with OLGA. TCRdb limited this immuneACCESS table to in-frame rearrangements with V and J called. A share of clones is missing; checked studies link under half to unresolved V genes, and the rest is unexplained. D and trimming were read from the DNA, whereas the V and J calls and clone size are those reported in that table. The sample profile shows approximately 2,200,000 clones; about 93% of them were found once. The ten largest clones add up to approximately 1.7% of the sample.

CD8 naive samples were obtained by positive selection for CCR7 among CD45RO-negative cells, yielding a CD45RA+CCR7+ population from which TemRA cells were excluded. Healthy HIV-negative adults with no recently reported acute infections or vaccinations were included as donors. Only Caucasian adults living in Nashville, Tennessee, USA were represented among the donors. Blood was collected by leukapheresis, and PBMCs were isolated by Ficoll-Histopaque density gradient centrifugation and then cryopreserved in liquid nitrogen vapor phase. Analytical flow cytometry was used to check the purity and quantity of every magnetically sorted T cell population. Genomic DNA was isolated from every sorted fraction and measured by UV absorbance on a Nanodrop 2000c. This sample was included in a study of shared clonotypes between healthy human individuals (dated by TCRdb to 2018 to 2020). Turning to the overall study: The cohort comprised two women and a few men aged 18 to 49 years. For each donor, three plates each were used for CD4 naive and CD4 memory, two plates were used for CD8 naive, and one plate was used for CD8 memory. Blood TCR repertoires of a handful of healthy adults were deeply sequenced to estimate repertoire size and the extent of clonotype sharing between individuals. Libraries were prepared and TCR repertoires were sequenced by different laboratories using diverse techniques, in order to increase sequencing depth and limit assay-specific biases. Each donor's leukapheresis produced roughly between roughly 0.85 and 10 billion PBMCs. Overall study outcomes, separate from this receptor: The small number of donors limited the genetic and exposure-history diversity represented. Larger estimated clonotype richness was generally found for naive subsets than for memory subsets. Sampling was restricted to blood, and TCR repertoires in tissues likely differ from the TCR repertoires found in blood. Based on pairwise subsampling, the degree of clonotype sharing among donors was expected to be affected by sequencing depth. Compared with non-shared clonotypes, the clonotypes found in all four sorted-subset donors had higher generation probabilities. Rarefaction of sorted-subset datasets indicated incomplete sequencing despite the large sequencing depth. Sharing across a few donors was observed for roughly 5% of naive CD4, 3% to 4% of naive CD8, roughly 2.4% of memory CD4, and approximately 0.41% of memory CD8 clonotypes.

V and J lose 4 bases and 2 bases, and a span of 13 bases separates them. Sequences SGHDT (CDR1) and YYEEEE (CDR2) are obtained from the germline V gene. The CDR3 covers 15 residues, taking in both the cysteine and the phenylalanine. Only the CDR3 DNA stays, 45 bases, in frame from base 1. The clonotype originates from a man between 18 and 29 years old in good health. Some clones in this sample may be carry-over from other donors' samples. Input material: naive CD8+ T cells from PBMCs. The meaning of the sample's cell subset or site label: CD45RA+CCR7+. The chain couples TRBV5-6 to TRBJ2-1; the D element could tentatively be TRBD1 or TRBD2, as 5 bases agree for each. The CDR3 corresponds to CASSLGTLAYNEQFF. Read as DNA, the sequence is TGTGCCAGCAGCCTCGGGACCCTGGCCTACAATGAGCAGTTCTTC. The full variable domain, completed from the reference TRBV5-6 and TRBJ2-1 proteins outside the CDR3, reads DAGVTQSPTHLIKTRGQQVTLRCSPKSGHDTVSWYQQALGQGPQFIFQYYEEEERQRGNFPDRFSGHQFPNYSSELNVNALLLGDSALYLCASSLGTLAYNEQFFGPGTRLTVL.